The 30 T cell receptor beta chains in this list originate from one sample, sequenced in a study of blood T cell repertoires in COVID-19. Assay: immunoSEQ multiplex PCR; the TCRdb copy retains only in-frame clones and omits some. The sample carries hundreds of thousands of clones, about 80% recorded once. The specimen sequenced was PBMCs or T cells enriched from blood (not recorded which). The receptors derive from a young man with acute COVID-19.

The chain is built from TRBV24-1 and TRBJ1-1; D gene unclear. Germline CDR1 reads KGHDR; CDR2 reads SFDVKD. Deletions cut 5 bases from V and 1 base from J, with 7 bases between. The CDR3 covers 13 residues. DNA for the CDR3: TGTGCCACCAGTGTTAATTCGAACACTGAAGCTTTCTTT. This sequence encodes CATSVNSNTEAFF.

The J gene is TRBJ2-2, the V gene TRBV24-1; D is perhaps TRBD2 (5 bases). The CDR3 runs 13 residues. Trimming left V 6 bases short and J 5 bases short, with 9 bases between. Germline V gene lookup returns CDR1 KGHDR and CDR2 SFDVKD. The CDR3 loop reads CATSRGRTGELFF. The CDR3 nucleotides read TGTGCCACCAGTCGCGGGCGAACCGGGGAGCTGTTTTTT.

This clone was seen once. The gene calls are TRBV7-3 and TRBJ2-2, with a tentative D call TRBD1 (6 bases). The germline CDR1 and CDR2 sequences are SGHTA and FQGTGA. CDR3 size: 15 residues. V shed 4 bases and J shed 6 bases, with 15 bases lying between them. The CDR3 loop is CASSSQGQVAGELFF. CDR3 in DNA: TGTGCCAGCAGCTCTCAGGGGCAGGTAGCCGGGGAGCTGTTTTTT.

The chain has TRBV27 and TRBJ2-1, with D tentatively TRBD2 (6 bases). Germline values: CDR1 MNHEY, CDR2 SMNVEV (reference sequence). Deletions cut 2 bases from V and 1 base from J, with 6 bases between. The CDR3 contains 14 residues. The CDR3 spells CASSLGGSYNEQFF. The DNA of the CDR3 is TGTGCCAGCAGTTTAGGAGGGTCCTACAATGAGCAGTTCTTC.

The CDR3 loop reads CASSLVGGGSTEAFF. The DNA of the CDR3 is TGCGCCAGCAGCTTGGTCGGGGGAGGGAGTACTGAAGCTTTCTTT. The V call is TRBV5-1, the J call TRBJ1-1; weak D call: TRBD1 (5 bases). The V end was cut by 0 bases, the J end by 5 bases, with 14 bases between. CDR1 and CDR2 from the germline V gene are SGHRS and YFSETQ. The CDR3 is made up of 15 amino acids.

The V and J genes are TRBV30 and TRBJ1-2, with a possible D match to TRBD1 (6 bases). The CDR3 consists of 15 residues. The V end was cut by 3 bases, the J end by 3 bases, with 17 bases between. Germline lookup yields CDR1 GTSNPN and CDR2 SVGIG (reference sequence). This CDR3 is CAWRGGPPGDYGYTF. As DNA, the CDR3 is TGTGCCTGGAGGGGGGGGCCACCCGGCGACTATGGCTACACCTTC.

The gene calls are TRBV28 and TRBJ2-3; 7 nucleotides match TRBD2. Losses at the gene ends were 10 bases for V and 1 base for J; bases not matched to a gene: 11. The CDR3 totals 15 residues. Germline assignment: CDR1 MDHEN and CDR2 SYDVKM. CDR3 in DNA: TGTGCCACTTTATCCCGACTAGCCCGCACAGATACGCAGTATTTT. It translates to CATLSRLARTDTQYF.

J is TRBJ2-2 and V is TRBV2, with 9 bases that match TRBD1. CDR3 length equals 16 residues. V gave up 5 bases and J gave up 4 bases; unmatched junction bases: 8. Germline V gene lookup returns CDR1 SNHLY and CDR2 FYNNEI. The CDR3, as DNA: TGTGCCAGCAGTTGGGACAGGGCGGTCGGCACCGGGGAGCTGTTTTTT. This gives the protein CASSWDRAVGTGELFF.

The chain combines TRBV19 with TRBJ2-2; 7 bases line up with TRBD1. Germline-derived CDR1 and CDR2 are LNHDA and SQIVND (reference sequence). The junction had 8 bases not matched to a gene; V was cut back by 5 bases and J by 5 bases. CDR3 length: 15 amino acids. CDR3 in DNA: TGTGCCAGTAGTTTAAAGGGGGCGTCAACCGGGGAGCTGTTTTTT. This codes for CASSLKGASTGELFF.

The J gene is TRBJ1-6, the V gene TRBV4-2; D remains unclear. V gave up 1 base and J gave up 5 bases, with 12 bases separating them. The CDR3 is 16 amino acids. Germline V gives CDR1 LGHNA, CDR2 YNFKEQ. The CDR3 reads CASSQGLRQNNSPLHF. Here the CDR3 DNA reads TGTGCCAGCAGCCAAGGCCTGAGGCAGAATAATTCACCCCTCCACTTT.

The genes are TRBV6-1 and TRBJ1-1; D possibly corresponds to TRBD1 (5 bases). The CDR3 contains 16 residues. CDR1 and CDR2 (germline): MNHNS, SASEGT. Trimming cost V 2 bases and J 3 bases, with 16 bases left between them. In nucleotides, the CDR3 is TGTGCCAGCAGTGAAAAAAGGGGCCAGGGTTACACTGAAGCTTTCTTT. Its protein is CASSEKRGQGYTEAFF.

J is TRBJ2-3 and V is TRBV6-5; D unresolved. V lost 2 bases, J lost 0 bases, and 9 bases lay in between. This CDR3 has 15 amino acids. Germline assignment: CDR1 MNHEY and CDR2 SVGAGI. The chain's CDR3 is CASSYGQTSTDTQYF. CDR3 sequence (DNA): TGTGCCAGCAGTTACGGTCAAACTAGCACAGATACGCAGTATTTT.

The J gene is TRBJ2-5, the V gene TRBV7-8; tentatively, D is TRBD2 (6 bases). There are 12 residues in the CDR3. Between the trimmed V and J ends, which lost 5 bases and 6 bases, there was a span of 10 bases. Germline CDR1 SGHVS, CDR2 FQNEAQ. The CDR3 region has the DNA TGTGCCAGCAGCCGGGAGAGTCAGACCCAGTACTTC. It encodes CASSRESQTQYF.

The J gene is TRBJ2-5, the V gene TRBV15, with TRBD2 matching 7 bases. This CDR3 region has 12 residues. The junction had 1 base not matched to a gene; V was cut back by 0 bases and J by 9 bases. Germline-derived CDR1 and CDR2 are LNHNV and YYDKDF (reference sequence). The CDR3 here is CATSRDRGAQYF. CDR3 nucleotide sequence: TGTGCCACCAGCAGAGATCGGGGGGCCCAGTACTTC.

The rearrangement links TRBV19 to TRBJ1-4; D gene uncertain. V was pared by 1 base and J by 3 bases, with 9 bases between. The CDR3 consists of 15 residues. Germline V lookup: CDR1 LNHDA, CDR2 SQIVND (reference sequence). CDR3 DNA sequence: TGTGCCAGTAGTATAGTTGGACTGTCTAATGAAAAACTGTTTTTT. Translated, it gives CASSIVGLSNEKLFF.

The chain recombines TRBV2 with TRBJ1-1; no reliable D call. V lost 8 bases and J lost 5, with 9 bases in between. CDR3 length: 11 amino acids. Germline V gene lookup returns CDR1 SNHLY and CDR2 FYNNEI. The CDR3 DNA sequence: TGTGCCAGCTTGGGAGGGACTGAAGCTTTCTTT. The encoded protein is CASLGGTEAFF.

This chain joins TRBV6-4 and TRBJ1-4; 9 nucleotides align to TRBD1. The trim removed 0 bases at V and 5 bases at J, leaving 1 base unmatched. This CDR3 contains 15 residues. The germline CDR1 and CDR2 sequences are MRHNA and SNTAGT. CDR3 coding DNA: TGTGCCAGCAGTGACTCGACAGGGGGGAATGAAAAACTGTTTTTT. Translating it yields CASSDSTGGNEKLFF.

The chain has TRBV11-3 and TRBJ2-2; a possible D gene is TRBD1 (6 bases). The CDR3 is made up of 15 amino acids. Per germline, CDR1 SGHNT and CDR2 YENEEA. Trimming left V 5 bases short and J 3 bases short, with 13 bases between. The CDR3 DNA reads TGTGCCAGCAGCCAACAGGGTAGGGACACCGGGGAGCTGTTTTTT. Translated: CASSQQGRDTGELFF.

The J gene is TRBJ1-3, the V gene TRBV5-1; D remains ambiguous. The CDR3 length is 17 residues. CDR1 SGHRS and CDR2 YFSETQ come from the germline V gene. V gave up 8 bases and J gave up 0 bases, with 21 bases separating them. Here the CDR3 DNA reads TGCGCCAGAGCCCCCACGTTACAGCTAAACTCTGGAAACACCATATATTTT. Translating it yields CARAPTLQLNSGNTIYF. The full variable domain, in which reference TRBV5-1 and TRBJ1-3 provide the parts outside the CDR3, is KAGVTQTPRYLIKTRGQQVTLSCSPISGHRSVSWYQQTPGQGLQFLFEYFSETQRNKGNFPGRFSGRQFSNSRSEMNVSTLELGDSALYLCARAPTLQLNSGNTIYFGEGSWLTVV.

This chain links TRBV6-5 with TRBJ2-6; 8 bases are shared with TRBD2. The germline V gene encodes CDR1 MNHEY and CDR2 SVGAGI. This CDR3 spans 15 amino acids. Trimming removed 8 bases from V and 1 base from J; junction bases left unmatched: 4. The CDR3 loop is CASGREGSGANVLTF. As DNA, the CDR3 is TGTGCCAGCGGCCGGGAGGGGTCTGGGGCCAACGTCCTGACTTTC.

The CDR3 nucleotides are TGTGCCAGCAGCACCCTACAGGGGGGAGGAAACACCATATATTTT. This sequence encodes CASSTLQGGGNTIYF. The chain links TRBV9 to TRBJ1-3, with 8 bases that match TRBD1. The CDR3 spans 15 residues. CDR1 and CDR2 from the germline V gene are SGDLS and YYNGEE. V trimming: 4 bases; J trimming: 4 bases; junction bases outside the gene matches: 7.

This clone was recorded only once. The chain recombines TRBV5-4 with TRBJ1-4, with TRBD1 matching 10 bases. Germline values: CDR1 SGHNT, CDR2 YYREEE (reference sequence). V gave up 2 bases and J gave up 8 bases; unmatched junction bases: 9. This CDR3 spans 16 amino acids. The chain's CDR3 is CASSLRTGGGGEKLFF. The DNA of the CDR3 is TGTGCCAGCAGCTTACGGACAGGGGGTGGTGGGGAAAAACTGTTTTTT.

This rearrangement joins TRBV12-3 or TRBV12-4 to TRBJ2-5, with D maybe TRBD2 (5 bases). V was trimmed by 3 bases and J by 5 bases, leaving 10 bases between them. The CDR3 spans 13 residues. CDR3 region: CASSLRVEETQYF. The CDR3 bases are TGTGCCAGCAGTTTGAGGGTTGAGGAGACCCAGTACTTC.

In DNA, the CDR3 is TGTGCCAGTACCTCCCTCCAGCAGGGTGCTGGCGGCTACACCTTC. Encoded protein: CASTSLQQGAGGYTF. This sequence joins TRBV19 and TRBJ1-2, with D possibly matching TRBD1 (5 bases). The CDR3 is 15 amino acids. The ends were cut back, 7 bases at V and 8 bases at J, with 23 bases in the middle. In germline, CDR1 is LNHDA, CDR2 SQIVND (reference sequence).

The CDR3, as DNA: TGTGCCAGCAGCTTAGCGATAGGGAGTCCGAATTCACCCCTCCACTTT. It encodes CASSLAIGSPNSPLHF. The chain links TRBV7-8 to TRBJ1-6, with D unclear. CDR3 length equals 16 residues. V lost 0 bases, J lost 7 bases, and 13 bases lay in between. Per the germline V gene, CDR1 is SGHVS and CDR2 is FQNEAQ.

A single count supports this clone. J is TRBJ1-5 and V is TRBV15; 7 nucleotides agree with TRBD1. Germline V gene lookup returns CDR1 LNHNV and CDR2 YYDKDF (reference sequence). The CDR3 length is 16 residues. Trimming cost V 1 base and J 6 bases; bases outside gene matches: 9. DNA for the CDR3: TGTGCCACCAGCAGAGGAGGGACAGTTTTTGTTCAGCCCCAGCATTTT. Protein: CATSRGGTVFVQPQHF.

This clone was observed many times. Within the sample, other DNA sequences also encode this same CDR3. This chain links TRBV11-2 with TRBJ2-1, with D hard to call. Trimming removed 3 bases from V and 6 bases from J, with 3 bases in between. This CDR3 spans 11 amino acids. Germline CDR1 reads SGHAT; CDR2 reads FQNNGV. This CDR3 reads CASSFLNEQFF. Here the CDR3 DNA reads TGTGCCAGCAGCTTTCTCAATGAGCAGTTCTTC.

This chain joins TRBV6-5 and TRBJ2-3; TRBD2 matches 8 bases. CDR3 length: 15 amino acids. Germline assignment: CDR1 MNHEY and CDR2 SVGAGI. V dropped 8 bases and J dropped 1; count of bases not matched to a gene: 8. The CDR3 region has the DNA TGTGCCAGCCACGGGGGGGGAGGGGGCACAGATACGCAGTATTTT. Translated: CASHGGGGGTDTQYF.

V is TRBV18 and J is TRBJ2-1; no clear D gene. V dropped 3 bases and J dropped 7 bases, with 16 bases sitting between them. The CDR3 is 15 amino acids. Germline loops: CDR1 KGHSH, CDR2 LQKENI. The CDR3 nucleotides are TGTGCCAGCTCACCGAGTTCATCGGGTAGGAATGAGCAGTTCTTC. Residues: CASSPSSSGRNEQFF.

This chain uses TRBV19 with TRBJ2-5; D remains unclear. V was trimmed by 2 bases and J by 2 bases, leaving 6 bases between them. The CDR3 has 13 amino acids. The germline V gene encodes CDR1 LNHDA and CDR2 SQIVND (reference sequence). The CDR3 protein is CASSIRVQETQYF. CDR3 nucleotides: TGTGCCAGTAGTATAAGAGTTCAAGAGACCCAGTACTTC.